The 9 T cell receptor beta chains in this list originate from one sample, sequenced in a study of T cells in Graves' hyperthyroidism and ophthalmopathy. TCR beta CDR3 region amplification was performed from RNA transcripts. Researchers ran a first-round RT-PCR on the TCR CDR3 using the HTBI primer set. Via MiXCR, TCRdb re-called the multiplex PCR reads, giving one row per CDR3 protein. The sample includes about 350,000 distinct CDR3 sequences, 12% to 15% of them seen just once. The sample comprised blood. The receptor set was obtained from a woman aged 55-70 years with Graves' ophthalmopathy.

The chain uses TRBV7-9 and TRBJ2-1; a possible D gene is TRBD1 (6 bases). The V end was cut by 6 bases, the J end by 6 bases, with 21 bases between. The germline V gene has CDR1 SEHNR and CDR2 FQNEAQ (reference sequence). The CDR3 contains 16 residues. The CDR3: CASRKTRDTAANEQFF. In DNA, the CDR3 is TGTGCCAGCAGAAAAACCCGGGACACCGCGGCCAATGAGCAGTTCTTC. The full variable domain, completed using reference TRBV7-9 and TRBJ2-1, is DTGVSQNPRHKITKRGQNVTFRCDPISEHNRLYWYRQTLGQGPEFLTYFQNEAQLEKSRLLSDRFSAERPKGSFSTLEIQRTEQGDSAMYLCASRKTRDTAANEQFFGPGTRLTVL.

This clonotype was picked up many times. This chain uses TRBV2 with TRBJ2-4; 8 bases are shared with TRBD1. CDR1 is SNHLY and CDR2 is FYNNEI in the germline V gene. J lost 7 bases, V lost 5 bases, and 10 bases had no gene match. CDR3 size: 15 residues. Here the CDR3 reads CASSSSGQGRNIQYF. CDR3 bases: TGTGCCAGCAGTTCGTCAGGACAGGGAAGGAACATTCAGTACTTC.

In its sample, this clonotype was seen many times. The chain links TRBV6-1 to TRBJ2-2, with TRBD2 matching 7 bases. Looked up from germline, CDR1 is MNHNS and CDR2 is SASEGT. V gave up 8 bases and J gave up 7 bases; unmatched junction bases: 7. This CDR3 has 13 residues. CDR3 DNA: TGTGCCAGCGGGAGGGGCGCCGGCGGGGAGCTGTTTTTT. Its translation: CASGRGAGGELFF.

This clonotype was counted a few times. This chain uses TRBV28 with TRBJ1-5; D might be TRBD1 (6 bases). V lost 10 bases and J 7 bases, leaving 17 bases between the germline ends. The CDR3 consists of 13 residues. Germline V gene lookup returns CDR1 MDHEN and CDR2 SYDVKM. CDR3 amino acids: CANSRNRAQPQHF. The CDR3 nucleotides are TGTGCCAACAGCCGGAACAGGGCCCAGCCCCAGCATTTT.

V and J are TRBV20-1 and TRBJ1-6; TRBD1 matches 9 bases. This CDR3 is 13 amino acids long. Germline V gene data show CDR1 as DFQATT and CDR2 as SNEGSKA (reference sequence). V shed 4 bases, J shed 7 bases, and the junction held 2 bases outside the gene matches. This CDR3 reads CSATGQGNSPLHF. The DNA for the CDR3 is TGCAGTGCTACGGGACAGGGAAATTCACCCCTCCACTTT.

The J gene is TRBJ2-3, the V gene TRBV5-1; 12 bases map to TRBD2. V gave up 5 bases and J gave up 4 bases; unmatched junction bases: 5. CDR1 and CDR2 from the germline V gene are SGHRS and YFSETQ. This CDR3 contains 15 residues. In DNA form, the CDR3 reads TGCGCCAGCAGTTTTCTAGCGGGAGGGCCAGATACGCAGTATTTT. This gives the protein CASSFLAGGPDTQYF.

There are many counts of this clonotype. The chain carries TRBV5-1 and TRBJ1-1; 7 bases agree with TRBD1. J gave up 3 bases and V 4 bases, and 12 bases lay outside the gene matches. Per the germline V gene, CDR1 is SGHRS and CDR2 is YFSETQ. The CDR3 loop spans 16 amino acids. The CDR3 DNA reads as TGCGCCAGCAGCCTATCGACAGGGAATAGGGACACTGAAGCTTTCTTT. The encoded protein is CASSLSTGNRDTEAFF.

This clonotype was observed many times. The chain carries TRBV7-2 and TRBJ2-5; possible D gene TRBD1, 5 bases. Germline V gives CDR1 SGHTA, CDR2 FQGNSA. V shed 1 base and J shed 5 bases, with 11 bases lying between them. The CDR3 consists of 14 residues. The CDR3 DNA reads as TGTGCCAGCAGCTTAGTGGGGCCAAGGGAGACCCAGTACTTC. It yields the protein CASSLVGPRETQYF. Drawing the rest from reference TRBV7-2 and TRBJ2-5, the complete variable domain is GAGVSQSPSNKVTEKGKDVELRCDPISGHTALYWYRQSLGQGLEFLIYFQGNSAPDKSGLPSDRFSAERTGGSVSTLTIQRTQQEDSAVYLCASSLVGPRETQYFGPGTRLLVL.

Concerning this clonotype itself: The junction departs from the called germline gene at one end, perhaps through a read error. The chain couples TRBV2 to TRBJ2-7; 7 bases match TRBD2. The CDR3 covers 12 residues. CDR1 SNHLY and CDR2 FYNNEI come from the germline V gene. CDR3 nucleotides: TGTGCCAGCGCGAGACGGAGCGGGGAGCTGTACTTC. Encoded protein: CASARRSGELYF.